This is a list of T cell receptor beta chains from one sample in a study of graft-versus-host responses after intestinal transplantation. The table came from immunoSEQ multiplex PCR; TCRdb's copy has only in-frame clones and leaves some out. The table lists about 90,000 clones, around 90% of them singletons. Antigen specificity for these receptors is unknown. This specimen was unstimulated CD4+ T cells sorted from spleen or lymph node cells, taken before transplant. These receptors originate from a human donor who was the organ donor for an intestinal transplant. The CDR3 runs from the conserved cysteine through the conserved F or W. The order of the fields is J gene, V gene, clone size, D gene, CDR3 protein, CDR3 DNA. The D gene is left open where the match is weak. Rows may omit the clone size; those that give it use once, few, many or a size class.

j_call: TRBJ2-1
v_call: TRBV11-2
clone_size: .
d_call: TRBD2
cdr3_aa: CASSGGSGRGYNEQFF
cdr3_nt: TGTGCCAGCAGCGGTGGGAGCGGGAGGGGATACAATGAGCAGTTCTTC

j_call: TRBJ1-5
v_call: TRBV7-9
clone_size: .
d_call: .
cdr3_aa: CASSLGGRLDNVGNQPQHF
cdr3_nt: TGTGCCAGCAGCTTAGGCGGTCGGCTCGATAATGTGGGCAATCAGCCCCAGCATTTT

j_call: TRBJ2-3
v_call: TRBV25-1
clone_size: .
d_call: TRBD2
cdr3_aa: CASSDLLAGEPDTQYF
cdr3_nt: TGTGCCAGCAGTGATTTACTAGCGGGAGAGCCAGATACGCAGTATTTT

j_call: TRBJ2-2
v_call: TRBV19
clone_size: .
d_call: .
cdr3_aa: CASSPVVFAIDTGELFF
cdr3_nt: TGTGCCAGTAGTCCTGTCGTATTTGCCATAGATACCGGGGAGCTGTTTTTT

j_call: TRBJ2-7
v_call: TRBV6-5
clone_size: .
d_call: .
cdr3_aa: CASSYSVGQGFHEQYF
cdr3_nt: TGTGCCAGCAGTTACTCGGTGGGCCAGGGGTTCCACGAGCAGTACTTC

j_call: TRBJ2-5
v_call: TRBV15
clone_size: .
d_call: TRBD2
cdr3_aa: CATSIGPRGGQYF
cdr3_nt: TGTGCCACCAGCATTGGCCCTCGGGGGGGCCAGTACTTC

j_call: TRBJ1-2
v_call: TRBV21-1
clone_size: once
d_call: .
cdr3_aa: CASSKDGNANYGYTF
cdr3_nt: TGTGCCAGCAGCAAAGATGGCAACGCTAACTATGGCTACACCTTC

j_call: TRBJ2-7
v_call: TRBV30
clone_size: .
d_call: .
cdr3_aa: CAWSWQDGEQYF
cdr3_nt: TGTGCCTGGAGTTGGCAGGATGGCGAGCAGTACTTC

j_call: TRBJ2-3
v_call: TRBV7-2
clone_size: .
d_call: .
cdr3_aa: CASSLWTSGVGTDTQYF
cdr3_nt: TGTGCCAGCAGCTTATGGACCTCCGGGGTGGGGACAGATACGCAGTATTTT

j_call: TRBJ2-3
v_call: TRBV9
clone_size: .
d_call: TRBD2
cdr3_aa: CASSVILAGGADTQYF
cdr3_nt: TGTGCCAGCAGCGTAATCCTAGCGGGAGGCGCAGATACGCAGTATTTT

j_call: TRBJ2-5
v_call: TRBV6-1
clone_size: .
d_call: .
cdr3_aa: CASRTPGETQYF
cdr3_nt: TGTGCCAGCAGGACACCTGGGGAGACCCAGTACTTC

j_call: TRBJ2-6
v_call: TRBV9
clone_size: .
d_call: TRBD1
cdr3_aa: CASSVAGDRGSGANVLTF
cdr3_nt: TGTGCCAGCAGCGTAGCCGGGGACAGGGGTTCTGGGGCCAACGTCCTGACTTTC

j_call: TRBJ1-6
v_call: TRBV30
clone_size: .
d_call: TRBD1
cdr3_aa: CAWAWTGRDSPLHF
cdr3_nt: TGTGCCTGGGCCTGGACAGGCCGGGATTCACCCCTCCACTTT

j_call: TRBJ2-7
v_call: TRBV6-6
clone_size: .
d_call: TRBD2
cdr3_aa: CAVRRGGGVTYEQYF
cdr3_nt: TGTGCCGTCCGGAGGGGCGGGGGGGTGACCTACGAGCAGTACTTC

j_call: TRBJ1-2
v_call: TRBV7-3
clone_size: .
d_call: TRBD1
cdr3_aa: CASSLARGQGGYTF
cdr3_nt: TGTGCCAGCAGCTTGGCGAGGGGGCAAGGTGGCTACACCTTC

j_call: TRBJ2-7
v_call: TRBV2
clone_size: once
d_call: .
cdr3_aa: CASSEAWPTPLEQYF
cdr3_nt: TGTGCCAGCAGTGAAGCATGGCCCACGCCCCTCGAGCAGTACTTC

j_call: TRBJ2-5
v_call: TRBV19
clone_size: .
d_call: TRBD1
cdr3_aa: CASSPDRQGLMETQYF
cdr3_nt: TGTGCCAGTAGTCCCGACAGACAGGGCTTGATGGAGACCCAGTACTTC

j_call: TRBJ2-3
v_call: TRBV5-6
clone_size: .
d_call: TRBD1
cdr3_aa: CASSSLGQGPTDTQYF
cdr3_nt: TGTGCCAGCAGCAGCCTGGGACAGGGCCCCACAGATACGCAGTATTTT

j_call: TRBJ2-5
v_call: TRBV2
clone_size: .
d_call: .
cdr3_aa: CASSEGIRGPKKTQYF
cdr3_nt: TGTGCCAGCAGTGAGGGAATAAGGGGTCCTAAAAAGACCCAGTACTTC

j_call: TRBJ1-3
v_call: TRBV13
clone_size: .
d_call: .
cdr3_aa: CASSLEGLGGNTIYF
cdr3_nt: TGTGCCAGCAGCTTAGAGGGGTTAGGTGGAAACACCATATATTTT

j_call: TRBJ2-2
v_call: TRBV7-2
clone_size: .
d_call: .
cdr3_aa: CASSLALASGELFF
cdr3_nt: TGTGCCAGCAGCTTAGCGTTAGCCTCCGGGGAGCTGTTTTTT

j_call: TRBJ1-4
v_call: TRBV27
clone_size: .
d_call: .
cdr3_aa: CASSLANLRGKLFF
cdr3_nt: TGTGCCAGCAGTTTAGCAAACCTCCGGGGAAAACTGTTTTTT